The clone carrying this TCR beta chain came up a few times. The antigen is not known. Each CDR3 protein is one row after TCRdb ran MiXCR on the reads. The table lists more than 250,000 distinct CDR3 sequences, around 25% of them singletons. This entry is derived from a study of T cell repertoires in cytomegalovirus infection. Study details: CMV epitopes used comprised recently identified HLA-C-restricted ones and well-studied HLA-B-restricted ones. Indications came from public TCR beta signatures; they pointed to CMV infection and to a matching HLA type.

V was pared by 0 bases and J by 5 bases, with 14 bases between. Germline V gene lookup returns CDR1 ENHRY and CDR2 SYGVKD. The CDR3 sequence is 16 residues long. Study-wide results and caveats: HLA-C-restricted CMV clonotypes gave the most frequent clonotype in two of eight donors.

The TCR sequence derives from a human donor in good health (CMV status not recorded). Some clones in this sample may be carry-over from other donors' samples. The gene calls are TRBV10-3 and TRBJ2-1, with D unresolved. The sample here was cultured PBMCs, taken from culture after CMV antigen stimulation. The CDR3 nucleotides read TGTGCCATCAGTGAGTCTGAGACAATGCGTCACAATGAGCAGTTCTTC. This encodes CAISESETMRHNEQFF.